This TCR beta chain was found in a study of T cells in Graves' hyperthyroidism and ophthalmopathy. The germline CDR1 and CDR2 sequences are SGHRS and YFSETQ. Between the trimmed V and J ends, which lost 4 bases and 12 bases, there was a span of 20 bases. The CDR3 extends over 14 amino acids. In its sample, this clonotype was seen a few times. Clinicians diagnosed patients from clinical symptoms, serum thyroxine and TRAb, thyroid ultrasound and orbital computed tomography. Amplified TCR beta CDR3 regions derived from RNA transcripts. HTBI primers were the set used in a first-round RT-PCR of the TCR CDR3. TCRdb recomputed calls from the multiplex PCR reads with MiXCR, one row per CDR3 protein. The sample has about 380,000 distinct CDR3 sequences; under 20% are singletons.

The sample consisted of blood. The sequence came from a man younger than 35 with Graves' ophthalmopathy. The rearrangement links TRBV5-1 to TRBJ2-4, with unresolved D. Here the CDR3 reads CASSQDGEKSGQYF. For the CDR3, the DNA is TGCGCCAGCAGCCAAGATGGGGAAAAATCGGGTCAGTACTTC.